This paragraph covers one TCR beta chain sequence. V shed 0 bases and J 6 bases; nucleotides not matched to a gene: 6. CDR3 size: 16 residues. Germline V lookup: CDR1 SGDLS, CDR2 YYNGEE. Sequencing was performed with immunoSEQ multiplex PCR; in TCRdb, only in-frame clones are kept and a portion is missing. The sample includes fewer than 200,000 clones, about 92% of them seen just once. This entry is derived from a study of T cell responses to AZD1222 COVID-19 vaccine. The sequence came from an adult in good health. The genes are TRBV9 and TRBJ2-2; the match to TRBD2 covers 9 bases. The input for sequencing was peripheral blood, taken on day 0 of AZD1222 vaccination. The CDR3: CASSVGNSGGAGELFF. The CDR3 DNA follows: TGTGCCAGCAGCGTAGGGAATAGCGGGGGAGCCGGGGAGCTGTTTTTT.